The 31 T cell receptor beta chains below come from one sample, sequenced in a study of T cell changes during pregnancy in multiple sclerosis. TCRdb keeps only in-frame clones here, not all; method: immunoSEQ multiplex PCR. Of about 36,000 clones detected, over 80% appear once; the ten largest clones hold approximately 1.1%. The sequenced sample was PBMCs (not recorded whether the cells were cultured). The receptors shown here come from a female donor with multiple sclerosis, enrolled in a pregnancy study.

The J gene is TRBJ1-1, the V gene TRBV20-1; D might be TRBD1 (5 bases). The CDR3 is made up of 10 amino acids. The germline gives CDR1 DFQATT, CDR2 SNEGSKA (reference sequence). V was cut by 4 bases and J by 8 bases, with 8 bases left in between. CDR3 DNA: TGCAGTGCTACCGGACAAGAAGCTTTCTTT. Translation gives CSATGQEAFF.

The chain recombines TRBV7-2 with TRBJ1-1, with D hard to call. The V end lost 5 bases, the J end lost 5 bases, and 18 bases lay between the germline ends. The germline gives CDR1 SGHTA, CDR2 FQGNSA. The CDR3 covers 15 residues. The CDR3 nucleotides read TGTGCCAGCAGCCAAGGGCGTGCCGGTAGGACTGAAGCTTTCTTT. The encoded protein is CASSQGRAGRTEAFF.

V and J are TRBV23-1 and TRBJ2-7; D tentatively reads TRBD1 or TRBD2 (5 bases each). TRBV23-1 falls under the ORF class, with uncertain function. Deletions cut 0 bases from V and 3 bases from J, with 12 bases between. This CDR3 comprises 15 residues. The CDR3 region has the DNA TGCGCCAGCAGTCAATCGTGTGTGGGGGTCTACGAGCAGTACTTC. This sequence encodes CASSQSCVGVYEQYF.

The rearrangement uses TRBV28 and TRBJ2-7; 8 positions agree with TRBD1. The CDR3 has 15 amino acids. Germline V gives CDR1 MDHEN, CDR2 SYDVKM. V lost 6 bases and J lost 0; bases outside the gene matches: 7. CDR3 DNA sequence: TGTGCCAGCAGCAAACAGGGGGGATACTCCTACGAGCAGTACTTC. Translating gives CASSKQGGYSYEQYF.

J is TRBJ2-2 and V is TRBV19, with TRBD2 as a possible D gene (5 bases). The germline CDR1 and CDR2 sequences are LNHDA and SQIVND (reference sequence). This CDR3 is 14 amino acids long. Trimming cost V 5 bases and J 4 bases, with 11 bases left between them. The CDR3 loop is CASSVGVGTGELFF. For the CDR3, the DNA is TGTGCCAGTAGTGTCGGGGTCGGCACCGGGGAGCTGTTTTTT.

V and J are TRBV19 and TRBJ2-7; either TRBD1 or TRBD2 may supply D (6 bases each). Germline assignment: CDR1 LNHDA and CDR2 SQIVND (reference sequence). The CDR3 is 20 residues long. The V end was cut by 2 bases, the J end by 3 bases, with 29 bases between. CDR3 loop: CASSIPGGYTRRRGFYEQYF. DNA for the CDR3: TGTGCCAGTAGTATACCAGGAGGGTATACTAGACGGAGGGGGTTCTACGAGCAGTACTTC.

The V gene is TRBV5-1, the J gene TRBJ2-3; 7 bases are shared with TRBD2. Trimming removed 4 bases from V and 0 bases from J; junction bases left unmatched: 2. The CDR3 has 14 residues. CDR1 is SGHRS and CDR2 is YFSETQ in the germline V gene. CDR3 sequence reads: CASSVRESTDTQYF. Written as DNA, the CDR3 is TGCGCCAGCAGCGTGCGGGAGAGCACAGATACGCAGTATTTT.

The chain carries TRBV4-3 and TRBJ2-3, with TRBD1 matching over 7 bases. The CDR3 has 15 residues. The V and J ends lost 4 bases and 4 bases, in that order; junction bases with no gene match: 8. From germline, CDR1 is LGHNA and CDR2 YSLEER. CDR3 coding DNA: TGCGCCAGCAGCCGAGGACAGGACAGGTCAGATACGCAGTATTTT. It specifies CASSRGQDRSDTQYF.

This chain connects TRBV30 to TRBJ2-5, with 13 bases lining up with TRBD2. The CDR3 sequence is 18 residues long. CDR1 is GTSNPN and CDR2 is SVGIG in the germline V gene (reference sequence). V was clipped by 3 bases and J by 1 base; unmatched bases: 11. CDR3 residues: CAWRGGLAGRSSQETQYF. The DNA of the CDR3 is TGTGCCTGGAGGGGGGGACTAGCGGGACGGTCGTCCCAAGAGACCCAGTACTTC.

V is TRBV7-9 and J is TRBJ2-3, with TRBD2 as a possible D gene (6 bases). The V gene lost 0 bases and the J gene lost 0 bases, with 10 bases spanning the gap. There are 16 residues in the CDR3. Looked up from germline, CDR1 is SEHNR and CDR2 is FQNEAQ (reference sequence). The CDR3: CASSLARAGSTDTQYF. DNA for the CDR3: TGTGCCAGCAGCTTAGCTCGCGCGGGAAGCACAGATACGCAGTATTTT.

The chain has TRBV2 and TRBJ2-7; D possibly corresponds to TRBD2 (6 bases). CDR1 is SNHLY, CDR2 FYNNEI, per germline. CDR3 length: 15 amino acids. V was pared by 2 bases and J by 5 bases, with 16 bases between. CDR3 region: CASSEPGGKRDEQYF. In DNA, the CDR3 is TGTGCCAGCAGTGAACCCGGCGGGAAGCGAGACGAGCAGTACTTC.

This clone was counted a single time. The chain carries TRBV28 and TRBJ1-5; 9 bases are shared with TRBD1. V lost 5 bases to trimming and J lost 11 bases; unmatched junction nucleotides: 13. The CDR3 extends over 15 amino acids. Germline CDR1 and CDR2: MDHEN and SYDVKM. The CDR3 nucleotides are TGTGCCAGCAGTGTCACCGGGACAGGGACTAGGGCCCAGCATTTT. This gives the protein CASSVTGTGTRAQHF.

The chain joins TRBV9 to TRBJ1-1, with TRBD1 identical over 7 bases. From germline, CDR1 is SGDLS and CDR2 YYNGEE. V dropped 2 bases and J dropped 0; count of bases not matched to a gene: 7. The CDR3 is 16 amino acids. CDR3 nucleotides: TGTGCCAGCAGCGTGGGGAAGGGGGCATTGAACACTGAAGCTTTCTTT. Residues: CASSVGKGALNTEAFF.

The rearrangement uses TRBV4-2 and TRBJ2-6; no clear D gene. The CDR3 loop spans 17 amino acids. Trimming cost V 0 bases and J 0 bases, with 9 bases left between them. The germline gives CDR1 LGHNA, CDR2 YNFKEQ. CDR3 amino acids: CASSQEASSSGANVLTF. The CDR3 nucleotides read TGTGCCAGCAGCCAAGAGGCCAGCAGCTCTGGGGCCAACGTCCTGACTTTC.

The chain is built from TRBV7-9 and TRBJ2-7, with D possibly being TRBD2 (7 bases). The CDR3 is 13 amino acids. V gave up 5 bases and J gave up 6 bases, with 14 bases separating them. Per the germline V gene, CDR1 is SEHNR and CDR2 is FQNEAQ (reference sequence). The CDR3 DNA follows: TGTGCCAGCAGCCCTGGGGGGGCCCCCGAGCAGTACTTC. Its protein product is CASSPGGAPEQYF.

The chain is built from TRBV2 and TRBJ2-7, with 7 bases identical to TRBD2. The length of the CDR3 is 17 residues. In germline, CDR1 is SNHLY, CDR2 FYNNEI. Trimming at V came to 8 bases and at J to 1 base, leaving 17 bases not matched to a gene. The CDR3 DNA reads TGTGCCAGCCGCCCGGGCGGGAGCTTAGGCGGGTCCTACGAGCAGTACTTC. This translates into CASRPGGSLGGSYEQYF.

The chain uses TRBV6-4 and TRBJ2-1, with 11 bases matching TRBD2. This CDR3 contains 16 residues. Per germline, CDR1 MRHNA and CDR2 SNTAGT. J gave up 4 bases and V 0 bases, and 2 bases lay outside the gene matches. The CDR3 loop is CASSDSGLAGYNEQFF. In nucleotides, the CDR3 is TGTGCCAGCAGTGACTCTGGACTAGCGGGTTACAATGAGCAGTTCTTC.

This clone was counted only a few times. V and J are TRBV28 and TRBJ2-5; D could derive from TRBD1 or TRBD2 (7 bases each). The CDR3 covers 13 residues. V was clipped by 8 bases and J by 3 bases, with 13 bases between them. The germline CDR1 and CDR2 sequences are MDHEN and SYDVKM. The CDR3 reads CASRRGGEETQYF. In DNA form, the CDR3 reads TGTGCCAGCCGCAGGGGGGGGGAAGAGACCCAGTACTTC.

The chain recombines TRBV10-3 with TRBJ2-5; 12 bases align to TRBD2. The CDR3 length is 18 residues. Trimming cost V 3 bases and J 4 bases; bases outside gene matches: 12. CDR1 ENHRY and CDR2 SYGVKD come from the germline V gene. CDR3 sequence reads: CAISDSSRTSGAGETQYF. CDR3 DNA sequence: TGTGCCATCAGTGATTCCTCCCGGACTAGCGGGGCGGGAGAGACCCAGTACTTC.

This rearrangement joins TRBV4-2 to TRBJ2-7; either TRBD1 or TRBD2 may fit D (5 bases each). Germline assignment: CDR1 LGHNA and CDR2 YNFKEQ. The CDR3 covers 15 residues. The V end was cut by 4 bases, the J end by 0 bases, with 13 bases between. The CDR3 region is CASSLGTTISYEQYF. The CDR3 nucleotides read TGTGCCAGCAGCCTTGGGACGACAATCTCCTACGAGCAGTACTTC.

This rearrangement joins TRBV6-6 to TRBJ2-1; TRBD2 matches 10 bases. CDR1 is MNHNY and CDR2 is SVGAGI in the germline V gene (reference sequence). The ends lost 5 bases at V and 0 bases at J; junction bases unmatched: 4. This CDR3 spans 16 amino acids. CDR3 nucleotides: TGTGCCAGCAGTCCTCTAGCGGGAGTCTCCTACAATGAGCAGTTCTTC. Translating gives CASSPLAGVSYNEQFF.

This chain connects TRBV9 to TRBJ2-2; D uncertain. With 0 bases removed from V and 6 bases from J, the gap between germline ends came to 12 bases. Germline V gene sequence: CDR1 SGDLS, CDR2 YYNGEE. This CDR3 has 15 residues. CDR3 DNA sequence: TGTGCCAGCAGCGTAGCACTGACATGGGCCGGGGAGCTGTTTTTT. This gives the protein CASSVALTWAGELFF.

By proportion, this clone is medium-sized. This chain joins TRBV28 and TRBJ1-2; the D is unclear. Looked up from germline, CDR1 is MDHEN and CDR2 is SYDVKM. V dropped 3 bases and J dropped 3 bases, with 8 bases sitting between them. The CDR3 has 13 amino acids. CDR3 protein: CASSFWVYYGYTF. CDR3 DNA: TGTGCCAGCAGTTTTTGGGTCTACTATGGCTACACCTTC.

This clone was seen only a few times. The chain has TRBV19 and TRBJ1-5; possible D gene TRBD1, 5 bases. The germline CDR1 and CDR2 sequences are LNHDA and SQIVND (reference sequence). V was pared by 2 bases and J by 2 bases, with 13 bases between. The CDR3 extends over 16 amino acids. The CDR3 loop reads CASSISGAGGNQPQHF. The CDR3 region has the DNA TGTGCCAGTAGTATAAGCGGGGCCGGGGGCAATCAGCCCCAGCATTTT.

The chain uses TRBV11-3 and TRBJ2-3, with D possibly being TRBD1 (5 bases). Germline CDR1 and CDR2: SGHNT and YENEEA. Trimming cost V 4 bases and J 0 bases, with 11 bases left between them. The CDR3 contains 15 residues. The CDR3: CASSSSPGSTDTQYF. The CDR3 region has the DNA TGTGCCAGCAGCTCCAGTCCAGGGAGCACAGATACGCAGTATTTT. Using reference TRBV11-3 and TRBJ2-3 for the parts outside the CDR3, the full variable domain is EAGVVQSPRYKIIEKKQPVAFWCNPISGHNTLYWYLQNLGQGPELLIRYENEEAVDDSQLPKDRFSAERLKGVDSTLKIQPAELGDSAVYLCASSSSPGSTDTQYFGPGTRLTVL.

The CDR3 loop reads CASSQLAGGQETQYF. CDR3 coding DNA: TGTGCCAGCAGTCAACTAGCGGGAGGGCAAGAGACCCAGTACTTC. The chain recombines TRBV6-1 with TRBJ2-5; TRBD2 matches at 13 bases. Germline loops: CDR1 MNHNS, CDR2 SASEGT. The length of the CDR3 is 15 residues. Trimming cost V 5 bases and J 2 bases; bases outside gene matches: 2.

This clone came up once. The rearrangement uses TRBV7-2 and TRBJ1-1, with 9 bases aligning to TRBD1. Germline V CDR1 and CDR2: SGHTA, FQGNSA. This CDR3 comprises 16 residues. V was pared by 5 bases and J by 5 bases, with 12 bases of the junction left unmatched. CDR3 residues: CASSPPEKGQGTEAFF. CDR3 DNA: TGTGCCAGCAGCCCGCCCGAGAAGGGACAGGGAACTGAAGCTTTCTTT.

The chain joins TRBV5-1 to TRBJ2-2; unclear D gene. The V and J ends lost 7 bases and 3 bases respectively, with 13 bases between them. Germline V lookup: CDR1 SGHRS, CDR2 YFSETQ. The CDR3 has 14 residues. The CDR3 loop reads CASDVASDTGELFF. The CDR3 nucleotides are TGCGCCAGCGACGTGGCGTCCGACACCGGGGAGCTGTTTTTT.

This chain joins TRBV5-4 and TRBJ1-4, with 7 bases identical to TRBD1. The V gene end was trimmed by 4 bases and the J gene end by 7 bases; junction bases not matched to a gene: 10. Per germline, CDR1 SGHNT and CDR2 YYREEE (reference sequence). The CDR3 is 15 amino acids. DNA of the CDR3: TGTGCCAGCAGCATAAAGACAGGGACAAGTGAAAAACTGTTTTTT. This encodes CASSIKTGTSEKLFF.

V and J are TRBV5-6 and TRBJ2-7, with 13 bases that match TRBD2. The V segment lost 1 base and the J segment 3 bases; nucleotides outside the gene matches: 4. Germline values: CDR1 SGHDT, CDR2 YYEEEE. This CDR3 has 16 amino acids. The CDR3 bases are TGTGCCAGCAGCTTGTTTGGGACTAGCGGGAACTACGAGCAGTACTTC. It encodes CASSLFGTSGNYEQYF.

This chain links TRBV29-1 with TRBJ1-2; TRBD1 aligns across 10 bases. The V and J ends lost 3 bases and 3 bases, in that order; junction bases with no gene match: 1. The V gene's germline CDR1 is SQVTM and CDR2 ANQGSEA. The length of the CDR3 is 13 residues. The CDR3 spells CSVEDRGDYGYTF. The CDR3, as DNA: TGCAGCGTTGAGGACAGGGGGGACTATGGCTACACCTTC.